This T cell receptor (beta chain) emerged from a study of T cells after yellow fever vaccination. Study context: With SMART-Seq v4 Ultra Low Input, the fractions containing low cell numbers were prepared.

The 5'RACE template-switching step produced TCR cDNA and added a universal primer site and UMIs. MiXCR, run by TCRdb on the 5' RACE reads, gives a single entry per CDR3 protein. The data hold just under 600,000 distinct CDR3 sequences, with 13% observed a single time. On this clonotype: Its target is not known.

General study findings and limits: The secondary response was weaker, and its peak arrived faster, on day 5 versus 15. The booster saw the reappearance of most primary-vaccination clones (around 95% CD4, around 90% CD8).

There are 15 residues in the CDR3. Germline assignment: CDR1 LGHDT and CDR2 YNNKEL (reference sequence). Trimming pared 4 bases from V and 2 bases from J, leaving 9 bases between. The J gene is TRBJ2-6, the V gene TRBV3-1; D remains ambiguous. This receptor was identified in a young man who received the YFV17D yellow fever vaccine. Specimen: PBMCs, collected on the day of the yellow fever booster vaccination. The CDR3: CASSPKGAGANVLTF. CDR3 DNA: TGTGCCAGCAGCCCTAAGGGTGCTGGGGCCAACGTCCTGACTTTC.